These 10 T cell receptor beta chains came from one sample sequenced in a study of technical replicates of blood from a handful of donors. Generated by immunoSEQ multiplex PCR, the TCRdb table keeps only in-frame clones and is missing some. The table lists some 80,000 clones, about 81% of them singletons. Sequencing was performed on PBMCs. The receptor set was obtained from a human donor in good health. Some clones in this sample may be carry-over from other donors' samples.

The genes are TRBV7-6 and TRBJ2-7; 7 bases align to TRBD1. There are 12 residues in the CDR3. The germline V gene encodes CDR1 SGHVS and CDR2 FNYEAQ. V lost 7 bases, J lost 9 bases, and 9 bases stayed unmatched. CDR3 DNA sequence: TGTGCCAGCATCATTAGGGGGCCATCGCAGTACTTC. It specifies CASIIRGPSQYF.

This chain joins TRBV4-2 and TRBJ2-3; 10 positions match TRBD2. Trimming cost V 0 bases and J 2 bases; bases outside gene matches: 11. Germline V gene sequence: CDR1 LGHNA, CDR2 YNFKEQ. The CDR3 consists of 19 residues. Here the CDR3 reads CASSQDRSSGGKNTDTQYF. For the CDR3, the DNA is TGTGCCAGCAGCCAAGATCGGTCTAGCGGGGGAAAAAACACAGATACGCAGTATTTT.

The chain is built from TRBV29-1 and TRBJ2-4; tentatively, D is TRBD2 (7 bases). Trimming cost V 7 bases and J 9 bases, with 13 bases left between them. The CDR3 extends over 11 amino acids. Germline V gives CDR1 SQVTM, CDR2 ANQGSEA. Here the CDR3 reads CSGGGSGIQYF. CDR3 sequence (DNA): TGCAGCGGGGGGGGCAGCGGCATTCAGTACTTC.

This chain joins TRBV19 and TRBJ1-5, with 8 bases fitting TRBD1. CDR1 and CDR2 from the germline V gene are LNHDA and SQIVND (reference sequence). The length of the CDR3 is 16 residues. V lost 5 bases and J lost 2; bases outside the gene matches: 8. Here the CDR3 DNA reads TGTGCCAGTAGTGACCCGACAGGGGCCGGCAATCAGCCCCAGCATTTT. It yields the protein CASSDPTGAGNQPQHF.

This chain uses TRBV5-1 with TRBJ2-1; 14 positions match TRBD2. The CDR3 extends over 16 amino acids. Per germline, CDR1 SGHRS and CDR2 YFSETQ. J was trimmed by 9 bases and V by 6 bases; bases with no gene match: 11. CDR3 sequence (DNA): TGCGCCAGCACGGGACTAGCGGGAGTAGATGCGCTTGAGCAGTTCTTC. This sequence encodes CASTGLAGVDALEQFF.

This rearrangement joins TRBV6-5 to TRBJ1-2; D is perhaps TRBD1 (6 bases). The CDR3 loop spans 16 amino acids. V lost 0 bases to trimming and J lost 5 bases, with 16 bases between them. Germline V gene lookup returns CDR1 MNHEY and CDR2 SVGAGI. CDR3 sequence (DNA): TGTGCCAGCAGTTACTCGGGAGCCGGGACAACATATGGCTACACCTTC. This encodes CASSYSGAGTTYGYTF.

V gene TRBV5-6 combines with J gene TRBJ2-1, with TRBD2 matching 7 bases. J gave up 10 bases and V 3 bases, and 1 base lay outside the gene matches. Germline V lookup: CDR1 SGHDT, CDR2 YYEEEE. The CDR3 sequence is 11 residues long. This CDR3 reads CASSSGGEQFF. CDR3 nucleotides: TGTGCCAGCAGCTCGGGGGGAGAGCAGTTCTTC.

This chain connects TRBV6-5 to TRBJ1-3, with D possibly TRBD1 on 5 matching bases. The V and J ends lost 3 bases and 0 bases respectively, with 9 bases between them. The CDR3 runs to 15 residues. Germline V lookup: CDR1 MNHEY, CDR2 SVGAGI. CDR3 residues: CASSYRQLSGNTIYF. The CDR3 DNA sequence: TGTGCCAGCAGTTATCGACAGCTCTCTGGAAACACCATATATTTT.

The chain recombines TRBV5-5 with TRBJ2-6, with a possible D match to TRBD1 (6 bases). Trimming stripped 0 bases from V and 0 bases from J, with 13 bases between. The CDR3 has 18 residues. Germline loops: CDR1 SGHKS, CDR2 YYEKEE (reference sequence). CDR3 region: CASSLEGVRGSGANVLTF. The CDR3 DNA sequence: TGTGCCAGCAGCTTGGAAGGGGTCAGGGGCTCTGGGGCCAACGTCCTGACTTTC.

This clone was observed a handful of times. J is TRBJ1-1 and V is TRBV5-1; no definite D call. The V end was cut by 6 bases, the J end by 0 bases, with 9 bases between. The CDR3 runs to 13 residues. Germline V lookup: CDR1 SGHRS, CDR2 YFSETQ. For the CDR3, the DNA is TGCGCCAGCACGGGAGTCATGAACACTGAAGCTTTCTTT. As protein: CASTGVMNTEAFF.